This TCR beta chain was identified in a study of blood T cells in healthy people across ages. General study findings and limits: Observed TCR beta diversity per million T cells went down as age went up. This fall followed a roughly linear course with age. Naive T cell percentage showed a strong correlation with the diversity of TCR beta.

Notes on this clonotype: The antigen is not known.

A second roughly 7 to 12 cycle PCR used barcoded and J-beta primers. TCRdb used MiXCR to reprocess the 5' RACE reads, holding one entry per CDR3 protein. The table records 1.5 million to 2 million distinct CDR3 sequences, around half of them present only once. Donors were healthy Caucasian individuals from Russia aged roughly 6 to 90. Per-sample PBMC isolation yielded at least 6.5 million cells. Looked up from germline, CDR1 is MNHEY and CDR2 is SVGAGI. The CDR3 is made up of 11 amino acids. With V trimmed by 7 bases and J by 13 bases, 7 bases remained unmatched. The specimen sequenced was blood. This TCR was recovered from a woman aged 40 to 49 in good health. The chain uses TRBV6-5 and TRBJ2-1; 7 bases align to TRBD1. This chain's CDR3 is CASTFGDSQFF. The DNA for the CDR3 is TGTGCCAGCACCTTCGGGGACAGCCAGTTCTTC.